The T cell receptor beta chain described here comes from a study of cytomegalovirus exposure and HLA in healthy donors (dated by TCRdb to the late 2010s). Describing the broader study: An earlier analysis of 550 to 700 of the donors reported 250 to 300 Gb of sequence data and approximately 110 million unique TCR beta sequences from 150 million to 200 million T cells. Five DR-DQ haplotypes were handled as single units for association and clustering because linkage in the cohort was strong. A later analysis re-examined previously published TCR beta repertoires from 610 or so donors and added high-resolution HLA genotyping to investigate patterns of TCR occurrence. The study was designed to test whether signatures of past pathogen exposure could be identified by cataloging public T cell receptors. Of the 300 to 500 genotyped donors, 75% to 85% were placed in the genetic ancestry cluster associated with self-reported Caucasian donors. To decide whether each TCR beta V gene segment behaved as functional or pseudogenic, an earlier analysis of several hundred of the donors relied on high-throughput TCR beta sequencing. Besides the first cohort of roughly 660 subjects, a separate validation cohort made up of 90 to 150 different subjects was used. In the later analysis, no new phenotypic data were used to find candidate immune exposures; instead, reliance was placed on TCR beta sequences and their occurrence across donors. Around 320 gigabases of sequencing data and around 87 million unique TCR sequences were included in an early release covering around 600 HLA-typed donors. Among 300 to 450 genotyped donors of the cohort, an average of approximately 240,000 unique TCR beta nucleotide sequences were sequenced per donor, roughly 18% of them non-productive. The study used immunosequencing to profile the T cell repertoires of approximately 630 subjects and linked those repertoires to cytomegalovirus serostatus. Every repertoire in the discovery cohort had been generated on one and the same sequencing platform. To predict cytomegalovirus infection status, the study brought together high-throughput TCR immunosequencing, statistical association of individual TCRs with disease status, and machine learning. A later genetic analysis took genome-wide SNP genotypes for about 55% of the 666 donors and used that subset as a discovery cohort. Alongside the repertoire data, information on donor age, sex, ethnicity and CMV serostatus was compiled. Class I and class II HLA loci were covered by the typing at four-digit resolution. The number of donors typed differed by locus, with roughly 629-640 for A, B, C, DRB1 and DQB1, more than 500 for DQA1, over 600 for DPA1, and over 400 for DPB1.

This clone was observed a single time. Its antigen is still unknown. No qualities accompany the bases; no much larger clone lies one base away. The library came from the immunoSEQ multiplex PCR assay. The multiplex PCR relied on a mix of 60 forward primers for TCR Vbeta segments and 13 reverse primers for TCR Jbeta segments. A multiplex PCR assay on genomic DNA amplified the CDR3 region of rearranged TCR beta genes. The Illumina HiSeq System was used to sequence the amplified TCR beta libraries as 87-base-pair reads. As for the authors' bioinformatics: In a later analysis, tens of millions of unique TCR beta chains were counted across the 500 to 850 repertoires, and approximately 11 million of these chains were shared by at least two donors. Raw reads were error-corrected and collapsed into unique sequences with a nearest-neighbor algorithm that merged closely related sequences to remove PCR and sequencing errors. CDR3 sequences were aligned to IMGT reference sequences to assign V, D and J gene segments. For a sequence to be retained, a match of at least six nucleotides was required to both a V gene segment and a J gene segment. A rearrangement counted as productive if the CDR3 had no stop codons and remained in frame with V and J, and every other rearrangement counted as non-productive. Following IMGT convention, CDR3 was defined as the stretch from the second conserved V-encoded cysteine to the conserved J-encoded phenylalanine. The earlier analysis of about 560 of the donors excluded any sequence lacking an unambiguous match to a single V gene segment. An earlier analysis of under 750 of the donors called V segments functional above 56.7% productive rearrangements and segregating when the between-donor standard deviation exceeded 5%. A statistical classification framework was built to diagnose cytomegalovirus status from the catalog of TCR beta chain sequences. In a later analysis, V and J genes were assigned by comparing TCR nucleotide sequences against IMGT/GENE-DB human TR gene sequences. The TCRdist pipeline was used in a later analysis to assign CDR3 sequences and most-parsimonious VDJ recombination scenarios. In a later analysis, each TCR beta chain was defined by its CDR3 amino acid sequence together with its V-gene family, and reads lacking a unique V-gene family were excluded. To address suspected cross-contamination and a sequencing artifact, a later analysis removed around 600 highly shared, low-generation-probability nucleotide sequences. For each public chain, a later analysis derived a clonal expansion index from normalized ranks of inferred template counts within each repertoire. In a later analysis, generation probabilities were computed with a VDJ recombination model fitted to out-of-frame rearrangements, and the resulting probabilities were checked against IGoR. In a later analysis, TCR-TCR, TCR-HLA and TCR-CMV co-occurrence was scored with hypergeometric tests, and a repertoire-size bias correction was applied to TCR pairs. In a later analysis, false discovery rates were estimated by permuting HLA or CMV assignments 20 times. A later analysis grouped co-occurring TCRs with DBSCAN, adding TCRdist sequence similarity when clustering within HLA-allele-positive subsets. Repertoires with fewer than 30,000 or more than 120,000 public chains, plus five repertoires with anomalous nucleotide sharing, were excluded from co-occurrence clustering. The source is immuneACCESS, and TCRdb retained only in-frame sequences with V and J called. Part of the clones is not carried over; for the studies checked, unresolved V genes explain less than half of this, and the remainder is unexplained. D and trimming come from the DNA, and the V and J calls and clone size come from that table. Here the sample has approximately 150,000 clones; roughly 80% occur a single time. The ten top clones hold approximately 10% of the sample.

Broad study findings and their caveats: For the cohort, immune exposure information was limited to CMV serostatus. A later genetic analysis associated a missense DCLRE1C variant with V-gene and J-gene trimming of TCR beta chains, and an independent cohort replicated the association. A later analysis found that most CMV-associated TCR beta chains appeared HLA-restricted, with HLA associations seemingly driven largely by CMV exposure. In both the original and validation cohorts, the classifier was reported to diagnose cytomegalovirus status with high specificity and sensitivity. The presence/absence analyses assumed that sequencing depth was roughly uniform across donors, and that assumption may not be true. Compared with the roughly 720-donor mean, donors in an Asian-associated ancestry cluster had fewer N-insertions in productive TCRs, according to a later genetic analysis. A total of roughly 160 TCR beta chains were listed by the study as associated with cytomegalovirus. Because HLA typing was missing for some donors at each locus, association tests included only the typed subset. Only TCR beta chains were sequenced in this cohort, and the absence of alpha or paired-chain data limited detectable features. Linkage disequilibrium might explain the correlated functional status among segregating V segments, but an unknown experimental factor could not be ruled out. In an earlier analysis of some 640 of the donors, most TCR beta V segments were observed in productive rearrangements about 90% or about 30% of the time, broadly matching IMGT annotations. It was suggested by the authors that the approach could potentially be generalized to other disease states and immunological phenotypes. Strong co-occurrence of HLA alleles, especially DR and DQ, made assigning TCR associations to individual alleles difficult. Three of the identified cytomegalovirus-associated TCR beta chains were confirmed in vitro to be specific for cytomegalovirus antigens. While some public TCRs were present in many individuals, most TCR sequences turned up only very rarely across donors. Because counts were too low, approximately 15 rarely observed V segments, including chromosome 9 orphons, were excluded from the earlier analysis of some 590 of the donors. Specific HLA alleles were associated with around 18,000 TCR beta sequences at a false discovery rate of 0.05 in a later analysis. In a later analysis, several top co-occurrence clusters were reported to appear linked to parvovirus B19, influenza, CMV and Epstein-Barr virus. Some IMGT-functional V segments, including TRBV6-2 and TRBV6-3, could not be told apart with the 87-base-pair reads, so those segments were excluded. In a later analysis, HLA-associated TCR beta chains showed more clonal expansion and lower generation probabilities than non-associated chains that were equally common. A further reported finding was that TCR beta sequences accurately predicted the HLA-A and HLA-B alleles for most subjects in the first cohort. In a later analysis, the rate of TCR association differed among HLA loci, with DRB1 alleles having the most associated TCRs and HLA-C alleles having the fewest. A cluster of highly shared sequence variants was judged likely to be a technical artifact of the sequencing pipeline.

According to the germline V gene, CDR1 reads MGHRA and CDR2 reads YSYEKL. The V end loses 1 base and the J end loses 0 bases, and a stretch of 15 bases separates them. Spanning cysteine to phenylalanine, the CDR3 consists of 17 amino acids. This entry keeps only the CDR3 DNA: 51 bases, framed from base 1. The cohort consisted of 650 to 850 healthy bone marrow donors. At the time of sampling, every cohort member was nominally healthy, though immune exposures that went unrecorded were likely present. The donor tested CMV seropositive and was one of the 289 seropositive cohort members. A peripheral blood sample was provided by each donor, and peripheral blood mononuclear cells were used for TCR beta sequencing. Genomic DNA extraction from the blood cell samples was performed with the Qiagen DNeasy Blood Extraction Kit.

The sequence joins TRBV4-1 to TRBJ2-5, with a weak D call of TRBD2 (6 bases match). Source material: PBMCs. The TCR originated in a man between 18 and 35 years old in good health and CMV-seropositive. The nucleotides read TGCGCCAGCAGCCAAGCCGAGTTGGGACTTTACCAAGAGACCCAGTACTTC. Its amino acids are CASSQAELGLYQETQYF.